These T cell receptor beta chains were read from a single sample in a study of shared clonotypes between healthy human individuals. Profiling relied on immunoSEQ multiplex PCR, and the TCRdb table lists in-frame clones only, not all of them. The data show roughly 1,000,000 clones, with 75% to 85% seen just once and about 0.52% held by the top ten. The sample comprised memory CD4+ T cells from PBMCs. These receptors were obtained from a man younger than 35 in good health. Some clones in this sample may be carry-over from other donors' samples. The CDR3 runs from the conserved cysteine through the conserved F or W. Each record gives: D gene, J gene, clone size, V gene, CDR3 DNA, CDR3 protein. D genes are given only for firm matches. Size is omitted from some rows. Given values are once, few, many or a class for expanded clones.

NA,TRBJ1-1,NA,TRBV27,TGTGCCAGCAGTGAGTCACGGGGGGTAGGGGCTGAAGCTTTCTTT,CASSESRGVGAEAFF
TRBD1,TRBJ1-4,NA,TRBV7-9,TGTGCCAGCAGCTTAGAAGCAGGGGGGAATGAAAAACTGTTTTTT,CASSLEAGGNEKLFF
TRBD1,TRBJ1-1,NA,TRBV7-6,TGTGCCAGCAGCTTACGAACAGGGGAAAAGACTGAAGCTTTCTTT,CASSLRTGEKTEAFF
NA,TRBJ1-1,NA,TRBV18,TGTGCCAGCTCACCACAACAGCAAGAAGCTTTCTTT,CASSPQQQEAFF
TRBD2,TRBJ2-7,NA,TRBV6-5,TGTGCCAGCAGTTACCAACCGGGACTAGCGGTATACGAGCAGTACTTC,CASSYQPGLAVYEQYF
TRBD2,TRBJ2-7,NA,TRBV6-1,TGTGCCAGCAGTGGTCAGCGGGAGATTACCTACGAGCAGTACTTC,CASSGQREITYEQYF
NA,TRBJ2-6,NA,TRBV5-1,TGCGCCAGCAGCTTGCCAACGTCTGGGGCCAACGTCCTGACTTTC,CASSLPTSGANVLTF
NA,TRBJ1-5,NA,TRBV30,TGTGCCTGGACTGTAGGGGGACGCTCGTCAGGCAATCAGCCCCAGCATTTT,CAWTVGGRSSGNQPQHF
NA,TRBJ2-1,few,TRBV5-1,TGCGCCAGCAGCTTGGAGCCCACTAACAATGAGCAGTTCTTC,CASSLEPTNNEQFF
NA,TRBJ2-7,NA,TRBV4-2,TGTGCCAGCAGCCAAGTATCAGCGGAATCATACTACGAGCAGTACTTC,CASSQVSAESYYEQYF
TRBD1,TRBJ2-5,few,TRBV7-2,TGTGCCAGCAGCTTTCAGGGGGCGCAGGAGACCCAGTACTTC,CASSFQGAQETQYF
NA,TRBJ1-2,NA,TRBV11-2,TGTGCCAGCAGCTTAGGGGGACGCTCCAACTATGGCTACACCTTC,CASSLGGRSNYGYTF
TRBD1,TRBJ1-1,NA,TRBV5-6,TGTGCCAGCAGCCCGGGACAGGGTGCGATGAACACTGAAGCTTTCTTT,CASSPGQGAMNTEAFF
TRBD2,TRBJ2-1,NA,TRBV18,TGTGCCAGCTCACCGCGCGGGACTAGCGGGAGCTACAATGAGCAGTTCTTC,CASSPRGTSGSYNEQFF
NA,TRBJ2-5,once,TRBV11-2,TGTGCCAGCAGGAGGGCCAACCAAGAGACCCAGTACTTC,CASRRANQETQYF
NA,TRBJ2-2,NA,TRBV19,TGTGCCAGTAGTCGGGACAAGAACACCGGGGAGCTGTTTTTT,CASSRDKNTGELFF
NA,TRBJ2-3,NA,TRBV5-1,TGCGCCAGCAGCCAACCAGGGACACAACCCGCCAAACTATTT,CASSQPGTQPAKLF
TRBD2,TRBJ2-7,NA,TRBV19,TGTGCCAGTAGTACTAGCGGGAGCTCCTACGAGCAGTACTTC,CASSTSGSSYEQYF
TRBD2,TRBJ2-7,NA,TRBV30,TGTGCCTGGTCGCTCCCGGGACTAGCGGAACACTACGAGCAGTACTTC,CAWSLPGLAEHYEQYF
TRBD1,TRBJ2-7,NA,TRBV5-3,TGTGCCAGAAGCTTGGTCCGGGACAGGAGCTACGAGCAGTACTTC,CARSLVRDRSYEQYF
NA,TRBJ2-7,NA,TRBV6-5,TGTGCCAGCAGTTACTCGGACGCCTACGAGCAGTACTTC,CASSYSDAYEQYF
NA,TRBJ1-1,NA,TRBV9,TGTGCCAGCAGAGCGACAGGTATCGGCGGCGACACTGAAGCTTTCTTT,CASRATGIGGDTEAFF
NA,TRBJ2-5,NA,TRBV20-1,TGCAGTGCTAGGAAGACCCAGTACTTC,CSARKTQYF
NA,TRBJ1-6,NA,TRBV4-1,TGCGCCAGCAGCCAAGCTCCGCGTTCACCCCTCCACTTT,CASSQAPRSPLHF
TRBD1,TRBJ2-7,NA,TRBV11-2,TGTGCCAGCAGCTTAGAACAGGGGGGCTACGAGCAGTACTTC,CASSLEQGGYEQYF
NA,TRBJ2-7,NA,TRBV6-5,TGTGCCAGCAGACCTGCGTCATCGGACGAGCAGTACTTC,CASRPASSDEQYF
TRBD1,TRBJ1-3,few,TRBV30,TGTGCCTGGAGTGTGGGACAGGGAAACACCATATATTTT,CAWSVGQGNTIYF
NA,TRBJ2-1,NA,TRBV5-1,TGCGCCAGCAGCTTGATCCCCCTAGGGGAGCAGTTCTTC,CASSLIPLGEQFF
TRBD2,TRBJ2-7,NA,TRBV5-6,TGTGCCAGCAGCTCCAAGACTAGCGGGATAGCCTACGAGCAGTACTTC,CASSSKTSGIAYEQYF
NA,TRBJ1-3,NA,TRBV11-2,TGTGCCAGCAGCAATAGGGGACGAAATTACTCTGGAAACACCATATATTTT,CASSNRGRNYSGNTIYF
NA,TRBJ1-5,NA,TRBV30,TGTGCCTGGAGTGACAGCAATCAGCCCCAGCATTTT,CAWSDSNQPQHF
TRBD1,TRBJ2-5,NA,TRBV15,TGTGCCACCAGCAGAGGAGGACAGGAGGAGACCCAGTACTTC,CATSRGGQEETQYF
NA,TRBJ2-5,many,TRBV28,TGTGCCAGCAATCCAGGGGGGCGGGAGACCCAGTACTTC,CASNPGGRETQYF
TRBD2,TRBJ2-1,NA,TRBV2,TGTGCCAGCAGTGAAGGACTAGCGGGATCTTGGAATGAGCAGTTCTTC,CASSEGLAGSWNEQFF
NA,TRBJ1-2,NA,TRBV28,TGTGCCAGCGGGGGCCAGGGGATCTATGGCTACACCTTC,CASGGQGIYGYTF
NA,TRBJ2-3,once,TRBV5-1,TGCGCCAGCAGCTTGCGCCTAGCGAGCACAGATACGCAGTATTTT,CASSLRLASTDTQYF
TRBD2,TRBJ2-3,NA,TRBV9,TGTGCCAGCAGCGTTGGCGGGAGGCGGTCAGATACGCAGTATTTT,CASSVGGRRSDTQYF
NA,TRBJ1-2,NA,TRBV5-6,TGTGCCAGCACATTAAGGACTTTTGGGTATGGCTACACCTTC,CASTLRTFGYGYTF
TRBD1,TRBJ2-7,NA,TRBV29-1,TGCAGCGTCGGACAGGGGGCGGGTACCGGGCAGTACTTC,CSVGQGAGTGQYF
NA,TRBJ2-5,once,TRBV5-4,TGTGCCAGCAGCTTGGACAGGGCCCAGACCCAGTACTTC,CASSLDRAQTQYF
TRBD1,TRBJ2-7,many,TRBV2,TGTGCCAGCAGTATTCCGGCCCAACCGGGACAGGGACCCTACGAGCAGTACTTC,CASSIPAQPGQGPYEQYF
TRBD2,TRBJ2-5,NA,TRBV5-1,TGCGCCAGCAGCCCAGGACTAGCGGGAGGGCCCGGGGAGACCCAGTACTTC,CASSPGLAGGPGETQYF
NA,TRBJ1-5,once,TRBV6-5,TGTGCCAGCAGTTACGGCCTCAATCAGCCCCAGCATTTT,CASSYGLNQPQHF
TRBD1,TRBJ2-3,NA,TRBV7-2,TGTGCCAGCAGCTTATTGAGGAGGCAGGGGGCTTTTGCAGATACGCAGTATTTT,CASSLLRRQGAFADTQYF
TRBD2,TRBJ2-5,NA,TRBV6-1,TGTGCCAGCAGTCAGGGGCTAGCGGGGAAAGAGACCCAGTACTTC,CASSQGLAGKETQYF
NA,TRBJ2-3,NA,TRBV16,TGTGCCAGCAGCCCTCGGGAGTCGGATACGCAGTATTTT,CASSPRESDTQYF
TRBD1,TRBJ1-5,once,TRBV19,TGTGCCAGTAGTATCACGGGACAGGGAAATCAGCCCCAGCATTTT,CASSITGQGNQPQHF
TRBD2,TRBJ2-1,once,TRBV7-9,TGTGCCAGCAGAACGTTAGCGGGACCGACCTACAATGAGCAGTTCTTC,CASRTLAGPTYNEQFF
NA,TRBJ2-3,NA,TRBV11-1,TGTGCCAGCAGCGCCGGACAGAGGCGTGCTAGCACAGATACGCAGTATTTT,CASSAGQRRASTDTQYF
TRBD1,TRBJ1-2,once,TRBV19,TGTGCCAGTAGTGGGCCGGGACAGGGTTTTCATGGCTACACCTTC,CASSGPGQGFHGYTF
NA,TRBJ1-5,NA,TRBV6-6,TGTGCCAGCAGTTTCCCGGGGGATCAGCCCCAGCATTTT,CASSFPGDQPQHF
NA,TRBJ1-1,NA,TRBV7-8,TGTGCCAGCAGCTTCCTAAGAGGGAGCACTGAAGCTTTCTTT,CASSFLRGSTEAFF
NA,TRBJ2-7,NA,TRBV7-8,TGTGCCAGCAGCTTAGCGTGGGACTACGAGCAGTACTTC,CASSLAWDYEQYF
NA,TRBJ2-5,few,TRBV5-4,TGTGCCAGCAGCTCCCCTTCCGACAGGTTAAGGACCCAGTACTTC,CASSSPSDRLRTQYF